These 12 T cell receptor beta chains were all obtained from the same sample, sequenced in a study of Ad26.COV2.S vaccination and SARS-CoV-2 variants. Treatment defined: around 19 received Ad26.COV2.S at low or high dose, single or two shots; about 5 received placebo; per-sample allocation not given. Specimen acquisition occurred on day 63 following the initial vaccine or placebo injection. Data came from immunoSEQ multiplex PCR; TCRdb stores just in-frame clones and leaves some out. Seen here are over 300,000 clones, 83% observed once, and the top ten hold about 7.4%. Here the sequenced sample was peripheral blood, taken in a trial of Ad26.COV2.S vaccine versus placebo. Receptors originate from a person between 18 and 65 years old who received the Ad26.COV2.S COVID-19 vaccine or a placebo.

The CDR3 region has the DNA TGTGCCAGCAGTGAAGAAGACGGCTATAATCAGCCCCAGCATTTT. Its translation: CASSEEDGYNQPQHF. This chain connects TRBV6-1 to TRBJ1-5; D call uncertain. V was shortened by 1 base and J by 4 bases, with 11 bases between the two germline ends. The germline gives CDR1 MNHNS, CDR2 SASEGT. The CDR3 runs to 15 residues.

This clone has only one observation. This rearrangement joins TRBV5-1 to TRBJ2-5; no reliable D call. V was shortened by 4 bases and J by 1 base, with 14 bases between the two germline ends. Germline V CDR1 and CDR2: SGHRS, YFSETQ. The CDR3 totals 15 residues. The CDR3 loop is CASSPRQGIQETQYF. DNA of the CDR3: TGCGCCAGCAGCCCCAGACAAGGCATCCAAGAGACCCAGTACTTC.

The V and J genes are TRBV5-6 and TRBJ2-3; no clear D gene. V lost 4 bases and J 4 bases, leaving 7 bases between the germline ends. Germline CDR1 SGHDT, CDR2 YYEEEE. The CDR3 has 12 residues. CDR3 coding DNA: TGTGCCAGCAGCATAGGGTCAGATACGCAGTATTTT. As protein: CASSIGSDTQYF.

The V gene is TRBV15, the J gene TRBJ2-2; 11 nucleotides line up with TRBD2. V was clipped by 0 bases and J by 0 bases; unmatched bases: 3. The CDR3 covers 18 residues. Looked up from germline, CDR1 is LNHNV and CDR2 is YYDKDF (reference sequence). Here the CDR3 reads CATSRELAGAANTGELFF. For the CDR3, the DNA is TGTGCCACCAGCAGAGAACTAGCGGGGGCCGCGAACACCGGGGAGCTGTTTTTT. Complete variable domain (other parts from reference TRBV15 and TRBJ2-2): DAMVIQNPRYQVTQFGKPVTLSCSQTLNHNVMYWYQQKSSQAPKLLFHYYDKDFNNEADTPDNFQSRRPNTSFCFLDIRSPGLGDTAMYLCATSRELAGAANTGELFFGEGSRLTVL.

The chain combines TRBV28 with TRBJ1-1; TRBD1 agrees at 8 bases. The CDR3 runs 19 residues. V lost 4 bases to trimming and J lost 5 bases; unmatched junction nucleotides: 21. Germline V gene sequence: CDR1 MDHEN, CDR2 SYDVKM. Here the CDR3 DNA reads TGTGCCAGCAGTTCGCCCCGACCAAGCCGCAGGGGGCTGGAGACTGAAGCTTTCTTT. It codes for CASSSPRPSRRGLETEAFF.

The chain carries TRBV7-9 and TRBJ2-3, with 9 bases matching TRBD1. Germline loops: CDR1 SEHNR, CDR2 FQNEAQ (reference sequence). The CDR3 runs 13 residues. Unmatched junction bases numbered 3, after V lost 5 bases and J lost 6 bases. CDR3: CASSPTGGDTQYF. CDR3 nucleotides: TGTGCCAGCAGCCCGACAGGGGGGGATACGCAGTATTTT.

The chain recombines TRBV11-2 with TRBJ1-1; a weak D match, TRBD1 (5 bases). The CDR3 runs 16 residues. Trimming stripped 1 base from V and 1 base from J, with 13 bases between. Germline V gene data show CDR1 as SGHAT and CDR2 as FQNNGV. This chain's CDR3 is CASSLGLRAQNTEAFF. CDR3 coding DNA: TGTGCCAGCAGCTTAGGTCTCAGGGCCCAGAACACTGAAGCTTTCTTT.

This chain links TRBV30 with TRBJ2-7, with D tentatively TRBD1 or TRBD2 (5 bases each). This CDR3 spans 15 amino acids. From germline, CDR1 is GTSNPN and CDR2 SVGIG (reference sequence). V was shortened by 3 bases and J by 6 bases, with 21 bases between the two germline ends. CDR3 residues: CAWSDSGTEDGEQYF. The CDR3 DNA is TGTGCCTGGAGCGACTCCGGGACGGAAGACGGCGAGCAGTACTTC.

The genes are TRBV6-6 and TRBJ1-1, with 9 bases aligning to TRBD1. The germline V gene has CDR1 MNHNY and CDR2 SVGAGI (reference sequence). V shed 6 bases, J shed 13 bases, and the junction held 21 bases outside the gene matches. The CDR3 is 16 amino acids. CDR3 DNA sequence: TGTGCCAGCAGGGGAACAGGGGGCTACTCCAATCGGATTAGTTTCTTT. It translates to CASRGTGGYSNRISFF.

The V gene is TRBV5-1, the J gene TRBJ1-1, with 11 bases that match TRBD1. Germline V gene sequence: CDR1 SGHRS, CDR2 YFSETQ. The CDR3 contains 17 residues. The ends lost 3 bases at V and 5 bases at J; junction bases unmatched: 12. In DNA, the CDR3 is TGCGCCAGCAGCTACGATACTCCTGGGACAGGGGGTACTGAAGCTTTCTTT. The encoded protein is CASSYDTPGTGGTEAFF. Variable domain in full (rest from reference TRBV5-1 and TRBJ1-1): KAGVTQTPRYLIKTRGQQVTLSCSPISGHRSVSWYQQTPGQGLQFLFEYFSETQRNKGNFPGRFSGRQFSNSRSEMNVSTLELGDSALYLCASSYDTPGTGGTEAFFGQGTRLTVV.

The V gene is TRBV19, the J gene TRBJ2-5; 7 nucleotides agree with TRBD2. CDR1 is LNHDA and CDR2 is SQIVND in the germline V gene (reference sequence). Trimming took 10 bases from V and 8 from J; bases not matched to a gene: 7. This CDR3 comprises 11 residues. CDR3 nucleotides: TGTGCCACCCGGGGCGGGAGAACCCAGTACTTC. Translation: CATRGGRTQYF.

The chain links TRBV18 to TRBJ1-1; D perhaps matches TRBD1 (6 bases). The CDR3 is 18 residues long. Germline CDR1 reads KGHSH; CDR2 reads LQKENI. Trimming took off 2 bases at V and 3 bases at J, with 22 bases between the two ends. The CDR3 DNA reads as TGTGCCAGCTCACCAATCAGGGGATTGGTCATCGGTCACACTGAAGCTTTCTTT. It translates to CASSPIRGLVIGHTEAFF.